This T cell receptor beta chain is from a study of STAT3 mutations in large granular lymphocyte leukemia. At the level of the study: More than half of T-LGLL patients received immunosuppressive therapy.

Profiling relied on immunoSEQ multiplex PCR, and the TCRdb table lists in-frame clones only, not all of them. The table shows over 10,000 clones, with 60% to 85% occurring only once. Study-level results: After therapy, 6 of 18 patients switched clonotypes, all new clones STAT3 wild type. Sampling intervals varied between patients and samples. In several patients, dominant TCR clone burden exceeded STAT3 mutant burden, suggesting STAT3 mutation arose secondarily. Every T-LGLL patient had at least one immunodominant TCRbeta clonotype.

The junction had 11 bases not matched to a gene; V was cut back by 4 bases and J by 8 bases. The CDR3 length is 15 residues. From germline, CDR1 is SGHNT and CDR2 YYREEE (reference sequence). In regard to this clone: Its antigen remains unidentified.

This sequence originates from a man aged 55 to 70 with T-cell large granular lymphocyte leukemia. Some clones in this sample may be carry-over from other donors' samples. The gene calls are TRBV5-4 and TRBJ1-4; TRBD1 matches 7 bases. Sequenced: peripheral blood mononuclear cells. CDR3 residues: CASSDLRDSGEKLFF. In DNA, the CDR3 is TGTGCCAGCAGCGACCTCCGGGACAGTGGGGAAAAACTGTTTTTT.